The 4 T cell receptor beta chains listed next were all sequenced from one sample in a study of OX40 agonist ivuxolimab in advanced cancers. Method: immunoSEQ multiplex PCR; TCRdb's copy keeps in-frame clones and lacks some. This table has around 90,000 clones, 92% appearing once. The source was CD4+ or CD8+ T cells sorted from blood, collected in a trial of the OX40 agonist ivuxolimab. The receptors derive from an adult with an advanced solid tumor such as melanoma, head and neck, liver or kidney cancer.

The chain is built from TRBV4-3 and TRBJ2-1; D perhaps matches TRBD2 (6 bases). CDR3 length equals 15 residues. The germline CDR1 and CDR2 sequences are LGHNA and YSLEER. V shed 3 bases and J shed 4 bases, with 13 bases lying between them. The CDR3 here is CASSQGTLAYNEQFF. For the CDR3, the DNA is TGCGCCAGCAGCCAGGGTACACTAGCTTACAATGAGCAGTTCTTC.

The V gene is TRBV19, the J gene TRBJ2-7; no definite D call. CDR3 size: 14 residues. V lost 3 bases, J lost 0 bases, and 9 bases lay in between. Looked up from germline, CDR1 is LNHDA and CDR2 is SQIVND (reference sequence). The CDR3 reads CASSIQADSYEQYF. The CDR3 nucleotides are TGTGCCAGTAGTATTCAGGCCGACTCCTACGAGCAGTACTTC.

This chain joins TRBV7-3 and TRBJ2-2; 9 bases line up with TRBD2. CDR1 and CDR2 (germline): SGHTA, FQGTGA. This CDR3 region has 17 residues. J gave up 6 bases and V 2 bases, and 10 bases lay outside the gene matches. CDR3 DNA sequence: TGTGCCAGCAGCTTACGTTCGATAGCGGGAGACGCCGGGGAGCTGTTTTTT. Its translation is CASSLRSIAGDAGELFF. Variable domain in full (rest from reference TRBV7-3 and TRBJ2-2): GAGVSQTPSNKVTEKGKYVELRCDPISGHTALYWYRQSLGQGPEFLIYFQGTGAADDSGLPNDRFFAVRPEGSVSTLKIQRTERGDSAVYLCASSLRSIAGDAGELFFGEGSRLTVL.

This sequence joins TRBV10-1 and TRBJ2-3; 7 nucleotides align to TRBD2. Germline values: CDR1 WNHNN, CDR2 SYGVQD (reference sequence). J gave up 6 bases and V 7 bases, and 16 bases lay outside the gene matches. The CDR3 length is 16 residues. Here the CDR3 DNA reads TGCGCCAGCAATGGAGGACTGGCGGGAGTTAGTGATACGCAGTATTTT. Its protein is CASNGGLAGVSDTQYF.